This T cell receptor (beta chain) came from a study of blood T cell repertoires in COVID-19 (dated by TCRdb to 2020 to 2022). In the study overall: Recovered participants in ImmuneRACE Cohort 3 were defined by two consecutive negative NP/OP PCR tests, clearance by a healthcare professional, or resolution of symptoms. The repertoires were made available in a free public database intended to serve as a resource for research on the immune response to SARS-CoV-2. The dataset comprised deeply sampled blood TCRbeta repertoires from subjects exposed to, actively infected with, or recovered from COVID-19. The collaborator samples originated in the United States, Italy and Spain and spanned the acute and convalescent phases of COVID-19. The prospective study material was composed of cDNA or gDNA derived from T cells, B-cell-depleted T cells, or PBMCs. Samples were obtained from the ongoing ImmuneRACE study (first 160 participants) and from 950 to 1,500 subjects provided by 6 global collaborators. HLA class I and class II types, where available, came from metadata supplied by the sample provider rather than from assay-based typing. Sample metadata almost always included a de-identified subject ID, COVID-19 status, age in years and sex.

Study-wide conclusions, independent of this receptor: The amount of clinical and demographic metadata varied by source and participant and was provided uncurated.

Remarks on this clone: Its antigen remains undetermined. Per-nucleotide qualities are absent, and no much larger clonotype sits a single base away.

TCRbeta CDR3 regions were amplified from genomic DNA by means of the immunoSEQ Assay, a bias-controlled multiplex PCR. In the authors' own workflow: Within the assay, amplification of reference gene primers was used to estimate how many nucleated cells each sample contained. To quantify the absolute abundance of each unique TCRbeta CDR3 rearrangement, sequence reads were collapsed and filtered. Productive Simpson clonality was computed per sample as the square root of Simpson's diversity index over productive rearrangements. Entries here come from immuneACCESS through TCRdb and include only in-frame sequences with V and J called. Some clones fail to appear in such tables; in the studies checked, an unresolved V gene covers under half of the shortfall, and the cause of the remainder is unknown. That table gives V, J and clone size, and the DNA gave D and trimming. The sample data list about 400,000 clones, and about 90% of these were observed just once. The ten largest clonotypes hold roughly 2% of the sample.

V trim: 6 bases; J trim: 3 bases; unmatched bases: 12. Per the germline V gene, SGHRS is the CDR1 and YFSETQ is the CDR2. Including cysteine and phenylalanine, the CDR3 has 15 amino acids. Only CDR3 DNA is held: 45 bases, read in frame from base 1. In the prospective study, participants were roughly 18 to 90 years old, resided in about two dozen geographic areas of the United States, and were enrolled through a virtual design. In the prospective study, cohorts were assigned on the basis of participant-reported clinical history obtained from a screening survey and a study questionnaire. Mobile phlebotomists in the prospective study collected whole blood, serum and a nasopharyngeal or oropharyngeal swab from every participant. Additional blood draws and questionnaires over an approximately 2-month period could optionally be provided by prospective study participants. Prospective study blood samples were shipped either frozen or at room temperature before DNA extraction.

The sequenced sample consisted of PBMCs or T cells enriched from blood (not recorded which). Here the chain combines TRBV5-1 and TRBJ2-7; 7 of the junction bases match TRBD2. This clonotype was sampled from a man aged 40-49 years in a cohort exposed to, infected with or recovered from COVID-19 (not recorded which). The DNA sequence reads TGCGCCAGCAACCCCGGGGGGAGAGCTCTCTACGAGCAGTACTTC. It translates as CASNPGGRALYEQYF.